These T cell receptor beta chains were read from a single sample in a study of T cell changes during pregnancy in multiple sclerosis. Only in-frame clones appear in the TCRdb table, and some are missing; sequencing was by immunoSEQ multiplex PCR. Among 35,000 to 45,000 clones listed, 85% to 90% were seen once. Sequences were derived from CD4+ T cells from peripheral blood mononuclear cells, sampled in the first trimester of pregnancy. These receptors originate from a female donor with multiple sclerosis, enrolled in a pregnancy study. Both conserved end residues are part of each CDR3. D genes are given only for firm matches. For some rows the clone size is stated as once, few or many, or as a class when expanded; others skip it.

J gene | V gene | clone size | D gene | CDR3 protein
TRBJ2-5 | TRBV4-1 | . | TRBD1 | CASSQEGTGGLETQYF
TRBJ2-7 | TRBV29-1 | . | TRBD2 | CSVGLAGAEQYF
TRBJ2-6 | TRBV19 | . | TRBD1 | CASTTTGGGREGANVLTF
TRBJ1-2 | TRBV28 | . | . | CASSLVGLNYGYTF
TRBJ2-3 | TRBV9 | . | . | CASHGGSGVTDTQYF
TRBJ2-3 | TRBV30 | . | . | CAWGRRRGDTQYF
TRBJ2-1 | TRBV7-9 | . | . | CASSLAPTRSAYNEQFF
TRBJ2-4 | TRBV6-1 | . | . | CASRRGADIQYF
TRBJ1-5 | TRBV19 | . | . | CASSRTQGLGNQPQHF
TRBJ2-1 | TRBV7-2 | . | . | CASSLGSGRTDNEQFF
TRBJ2-3 | TRBV5-4 | . | TRBD2 | CASDEYGREHKYF
TRBJ2-6 | TRBV6-5 | . | . | CASSYAVQAGANVLTF
TRBJ2-2 | TRBV5-1 | . | . | CASIPGVRTGELFF
TRBJ2-2 | TRBV5-4 | . | TRBD2 | CASSSYSGSGTGELFF
TRBJ1-3 | TRBV11-2 | . | . | CASSRQSRGNTIYF
TRBJ1-2 | TRBV4-2 | . | . | CASSQAGLENYGYTF
TRBJ2-3 | TRBV28 | . | TRBD1 | CASSTIDRVGTDTQYF
TRBJ2-7 | TRBV5-6 | . | TRBD2 | CASSFPGLGYEQYF
TRBJ2-1 | TRBV2 | . | TRBD2 | CASSISGRVNEQFF
TRBJ2-5 | TRBV30 | . | TRBD1 | CAWSQGQGFSETQYF
TRBJ1-5 | TRBV7-8 | few | . | CASSLAPNQPQHF
TRBJ1-2 | TRBV12-5 | few | . | CASGLGGSHFGYTF
TRBJ2-1 | TRBV14 | . | TRBD2 | CASSTLAGIYNEQFF
TRBJ2-2 | TRBV11-2 | . | TRBD1 | CASSNRGRTGELFF
TRBJ1-3 | TRBV28 | . | TRBD1 | CASSPAGQGHTIYF
TRBJ2-7 | TRBV5-4 | . | TRBD2 | CASSLWGLSGSVGSSGEQYF
TRBJ1-1 | TRBV9 | . | TRBD1 | CASSVGTAIPEAFF
TRBJ2-3 | TRBV7-9 | . | TRBD2 | CASSLHRASGRGDTQYF
TRBJ2-2 | TRBV5-1 | . | TRBD2 | CASSGAGANTGELFF
TRBJ2-7 | TRBV11-2 | . | TRBD1 | CASSRDRAHEQYF
TRBJ1-1 | TRBV5-5 | once | . | CASSSRTKMNTEAFF
TRBJ1-1 | TRBV14 | . | TRBD1 | CASSRTGVTEAFF
TRBJ2-3 | TRBV5-6 | . | TRBD2 | CASRGAPASGRDTQYF